The following is a T cell receptor beta chain sequence with its context. Its cognate antigen is unknown. The TCR beta CDR3 regions underwent amplification using RNA transcripts as the source. In the first-round RT-PCR of the TCR CDR3, the HTBI primer set was used. In TCRdb, the multiplex PCR reads were re-called with MiXCR into one record per CDR3 protein. Counted here are more than 500,000 distinct CDR3 sequences, 15% to 20% occurring once; the ten biggest clones make up 3.5% to 4%. The CDR3 covers 14 residues. Looked up from germline, CDR1 is SGHDT and CDR2 is YYEEEE. The J segment lost 8 bases and the V segment lost 1 base, leaving 7 bases of the junction unmatched. The sample comes from a study of T cells in Graves' hyperthyroidism and ophthalmopathy. Study summary: Peripheral blood was acquired at first diagnosis, ahead of any therapy whatsoever.

Diagnostic decisions used clinical symptoms, serum thyroxine and TRAb, thyroid ultrasound and orbital computed tomography. The study, taken as a whole, reports: In simple terms, a model built on 13 V-J features told ophthalmopathy apart from stable hyperthyroidism.

This TCR was sampled from a woman aged 25 to 39 with Graves' hyperthyroidism. The specimen sequenced was blood. This chain joins TRBV5-6 and TRBJ1-2; 8 nucleotides align to TRBD1. CDR3 coding DNA: TGTGCCAGCAGCTTGCCGGACAGGGCTCAAGGCTACACCTTC. Translated: CASSLPDRAQGYTF.